The rows below give T cell receptor beta chains drawn from one sample of a study of blood T cell repertoires in COVID-19. Produced via immunoSEQ multiplex PCR; TCRdb's table is partial and in-frame only. The sample shows about 250,000 clones, approximately 88% of them seen only once. Material for sequencing was peripheral blood. All receptors come from a woman aged 40 to 49 who had recovered from COVID-19. CDR3s include the opening cysteine and the closing phenylalanine or tryptophan.

CDR3 protein	J gene	V gene	CDR3 length
CASRREDRTDTQYF	TRBJ2-3	TRBV6-2/TRBV6-3	14
CASSVQGPVVPGANVLTF	TRBJ2-6	TRBV6-1	18
CASSVGQGYYGYTF	TRBJ1-2	TRBV5-4	14
CASTIAEDTQYF	TRBJ2-3	TRBV7-9	12
CASSFGRQGGYTF	TRBJ1-2	TRBV28	13
CASSSSSGRAGYEQYF	TRBJ2-7	TRBV6-5	16
CASSLAPPTSGGNYEQYF	TRBJ2-7	TRBV7-8	18
CASSLQGGNGETQYF	TRBJ2-5	TRBV5-1	15
CASSLGAGQGTQYF	TRBJ2-5	TRBV7-9	14
CASSLSVAAGNTIYF	TRBJ1-3	TRBV28	15
CASSLGTSPINEQFF	TRBJ2-1	TRBV7-2	15
CAISRGNALSSKQETQYF	TRBJ2-5	TRBV10-3	18
CASSYVGGTSTDTQYF	TRBJ2-3	TRBV6-5	16
CASSGGQSLSPLHF	TRBJ1-6	TRBV2	14
CAWSVGTSVQYF	TRBJ2-7	TRBV30	12
CAWTLGGGTYTEAFF	TRBJ1-1	TRBV30	15
CASSLTPENEQFF	TRBJ2-1	TRBV5-4	13
CASSSTVNYGYTF	TRBJ1-2	TRBV7-2	13
CASSGRISGNTIYF	TRBJ1-3	TRBV21-1	14
CASSLSTGGSNEKLFF	TRBJ1-4	TRBV5-1	16
CASSQPLAEYTGELFF	TRBJ2-2	TRBV5-1	16
CASSNMRDGGANVLTF	TRBJ2-6	TRBV19	16
CASSERGGAYYGYTF	TRBJ1-2	TRBV6-1	15
CASSLVGGAGSTGELFF	TRBJ2-2	TRBV7-8	17
CATDPSGLPYEQYF	TRBJ2-7	TRBV6-5	14
CASSLGLGQLNTEAFF	TRBJ1-1	TRBV11-3	16
CASQTGVARGEKLFF	TRBJ1-4	TRBV6-5	15
CATSKGREGRERFSTDTQYF	TRBJ2-3	TRBV15	20
CASSQEGQEDTEAFF	TRBJ1-1	TRBV4-2	15
CASSPKSGNGDTQYF	TRBJ2-3	TRBV11-3	15
CASSLAGINYGYTF	TRBJ1-2	TRBV11-2	14
CASSLAGQINTEAFF	TRBJ1-1	TRBV5-1	15
CASSLGLADYNEQFF	TRBJ2-1	TRBV5-4	15